The following is a T cell receptor (beta chain) sequence with its context. V lost 6 bases to trimming and J lost 3 bases; unmatched junction nucleotides: 7. The germline V gene encodes CDR1 SNHLY and CDR2 FYNNEI. This CDR3 comprises 16 residues. As processed by the authors: Amplification with reference gene primers provided the estimates of nucleated cell counts. Some clones are missing from TCRdb's copy, which holds only in-frame ones; the method was immunoSEQ multiplex PCR. That table gives V, J and clone size, and the DNA gave D and trimming. The data contain a few hundred thousand clones, 70% to 90% of them singletons. The source of the sample is a study of blood T cell repertoires in COVID-19.

The V and J genes are TRBV2 and TRBJ2-3, with 12 bases fitting TRBD2. Sequences were obtained from peripheral blood. The TCR originated in a human donor in a cohort sampled during active COVID-19. Written as DNA, the CDR3 is TGTGCCAGCAGCGATAGGACTAGCGGGGTGACAGATACGCAGTATTTT. Translating it yields CASSDRTSGVTDTQYF. Filled out from reference TRBV2 and TRBJ2-3, the complete variable domain reads EPEVTQTPSHQVTQMGQEVILRCVPISNHLYFYWYRQILGQKVEFLVSFYNNEISEKSEIFDDQFSVERPDGSNFTLKIRSTKLEDSAMYFCASSDRTSGVTDTQYFGPGTRLTVL.